A single TCR beta chain is shown here with its context. This sample was included in a study of control samples from healthy donors and cancer patients. J lost 9 bases, V lost 6 bases, and 17 bases had no gene match. From germline, CDR1 is SGHRS and CDR2 YFSETQ. CDR3 size: 16 residues. Produced via immunoSEQ multiplex PCR; TCRdb's table is partial and in-frame only. Here the sample spans roughly 59,000 clones, 92% being singletons. The sequencing sample was made of PBMCs. This receptor was taken from a man in his forties with colorectal cancer. The V gene is TRBV5-1, the J gene TRBJ2-1; 8 bases fit TRBD2. CDR3 in amino acids: CASTYTPGGGNTEQFF. In DNA, the CDR3 is TGCGCCAGCACCTACACCCCGGGGGGGGGAAACACTGAGCAGTTCTTC. The full variable domain, in which reference TRBV5-1 and TRBJ2-1 provide the parts outside the CDR3, is KAGVTQTPRYLIKTRGQQVTLSCSPISGHRSVSWYQQTPGQGLQFLFEYFSETQRNKGNFPGRFSGRQFSNSRSEMNVSTLELGDSALYLCASTYTPGGGNTEQFFGPGTRLTVL.